One and the same sample provided the 2 T cell receptor beta chains below, sequenced in a study of tumor and adjacent non-tumor tissue in lung cancer. TCRbeta libraries were built with three rounds of nested PCR, modified from ARM-PCR. MiXCR, applied by TCRdb to the multiplex PCR reads, yields one record per CDR3 protein. The sample holds approximately 110,000 distinct CDR3 sequences, 60% to 80% seen once. RNA was extracted from bulk tissue without any cell sorting. The normal lung tissue was taken more than 3 cm from the tumor edge. Source material: distant non-tumor lung tissue. Receptors originate from a man aged 55 to 70 with non-small cell lung cancer.

Concerning this clonotype itself: A much larger clone lies one base from this, so it may be a read error. This chain connects TRBV6-1 to TRBJ1-1; D is perhaps TRBD1 (6 bases). The CDR3 consists of 13 residues. V was cut by 6 bases and J by 4 bases, with 12 bases left in between. Germline V gene data show CDR1 as MNHNS and CDR2 as SASEGT. The CDR3 reads CASRRDTCTEAFF. The DNA of the CDR3 is TGTGCCAGCAGGAGGGACACCTGCACTGAAGCTTTCTTT.

In regard to this clonotype: At one end, the junction sequence differs from germline, possibly due to a read error. The chain recombines TRBV28 with TRBJ1-5; D might be TRBD1 (5 bases). The CDR3 has 16 residues. Looked up from germline, CDR1 is MDHEN and CDR2 is SYDVKM. This chain's CDR3 is CASSFSTGVSIQPQHF. The DNA for the CDR3 is TGTGCCAGCAGTTTTAGTACGGGGGTTAGCATTCAGCCCCAGCATTTT.